This T cell receptor (beta chain) stems from a study of vaccination effects on CD4 cells after COVID-19. Study information: Post-vaccine sampling occurred a median 72 days after the second dose.

For this clone: The antigen remains unidentified.

Expansion of antigen-specific CD4+ T cells with viral peptide pools was carried out by the ViraFEST assay before sequencing. When more than 9 days of culture had elapsed, CD4+ T cells were isolated. Participants received two doses of either the BNT162b2 or mRNA-1273 vaccine. Germline CDR1 and CDR2: MDHEN and SYDVKM. The CDR3 is 13 residues long. Trimming took off 4 bases at V and 6 bases at J, with 13 bases between the two ends. TCRdb keeps only in-frame clones here, not all; method: immunoSEQ multiplex PCR. The repertoire holds roughly 70,000 clones, with 76% as singletons. The chain has TRBV28 and TRBJ2-7; D is possibly TRBD1 (5 bases). Sequences were derived from CD4+ T cells from PBMCs cultured with HCoV-OC43 spike peptides, sampled after COVID-19 vaccination. Subset defined: HCoV-OC43 spike overlapping peptide pool stimulation. The clonotype originates from a human donor who received a COVID-19 vaccine. The CDR3 nucleotides read TGTGCCAGCAGTTACCCAGGGCGAGCCGAGCAGTACGTC. It is translated as CASSYPGRAEQYV.